This passage covers 19 T cell receptor beta chains from one sample sequenced in a study of shared clonotypes between healthy human individuals. The data were produced by immunoSEQ multiplex PCR, yet TCRdb's version contains in-frame clones alone and is incomplete. Of about 1 million clones listed, 70% to 80% are singletons. The sequencing input was memory CD4+ T cells sorted from blood. Subset described: CD45RA-negative fraction. These receptors were taken from a young man in good health.

Notes on this clone: Other DNA sequences within the sample encode an identical CDR3. The chain employs TRBV6-5 and TRBJ1-4; D is unclear. The CDR3 totals 11 residues. The germline V gene encodes CDR1 MNHEY and CDR2 SVGAGI. V was clipped by 6 bases and J by 5 bases, with 4 bases between them. Here the CDR3 reads CASRVNEKLFF. CDR3 sequence (DNA): TGTGCCAGCAGGGTGAATGAAAAACTGTTTTTT.

In the case of this clone: It may be a read error: a sequence one base away is much more abundant. The genes are TRBV6-6 and TRBJ1-1; 9 nucleotides match TRBD1. With 8 bases clipped from V and 1 base from J, the junction kept 2 bases outside the gene matches. The CDR3 runs 13 residues. Germline-derived CDR1 and CDR2 are MNHNY and SVGAGI (reference sequence). The CDR3 sequence is CASSGQGNTEAFF. The CDR3 DNA sequence: TGTGCCAGCTCGGGACAGGGGAACACTGAAGCTTTCTTT.

The CDR3 DNA follows: TGTGCCAGCAACTTGGGGGGCAATTCACCCCTCCACTTT. Translation: CASNLGGNSPLHF. This chain links TRBV7-2 with TRBJ1-6; tentatively, D is TRBD1 (6 bases). V was pared by 7 bases and J by 7 bases, with 11 bases between. This CDR3 has 13 amino acids. Germline values: CDR1 SGHTA, CDR2 FQGNSA.

The chain has TRBV6-5 and TRBJ1-1; 8 nucleotides agree with TRBD1. The J segment lost 2 bases and the V segment lost 4 bases, leaving 9 bases of the junction unmatched. Germline values: CDR1 MNHEY, CDR2 SVGAGI. This CDR3 comprises 16 residues. CDR3 in DNA: TGTGCCAGCAGTTCCAGGACAGGGCGCCAAAACACTGAAGCTTTCTTT. It yields the protein CASSSRTGRQNTEAFF.

V and J are TRBV19 and TRBJ2-2, with D maybe TRBD1 (6 bases). Germline CDR1 is LNHDA and CDR2 is SQIVND (reference sequence). Trimming pared 6 bases from V and 1 base from J, leaving 15 bases between. There are 16 residues in the CDR3. The CDR3 here is CASRETGHLNTGELFF. CDR3 DNA sequence: TGTGCCAGTAGGGAAACGGGACACTTGAACACCGGGGAGCTGTTTTTT.

The chain recombines TRBV4-3 with TRBJ1-1, with 7 bases aligning to TRBD1. The CDR3 runs to 14 residues. Germline CDR1 is LGHNA and CDR2 is YSLEER. The V gene end was trimmed by 3 bases and the J gene end by 3 bases; junction bases not matched to a gene: 4. CDR3 coding DNA: TGCGCCAGCAGCCATCAACAGGGGTACACTGAAGCTTTCTTT. This encodes CASSHQQGYTEAFF.

Note on this clone: Since a much larger clone is just one base distant, this may be a read error. Additional DNA sequences in this sample encode the identical CDR3. The rearrangement joins TRBV28 to TRBJ1-2, with D unresolved. This CDR3 comprises 12 residues. V dropped 2 bases and J dropped 4 bases, with 5 bases sitting between them. Germline lookup yields CDR1 MDHEN and CDR2 SYDVKM. CDR3: CASSLEGYGYTF. CDR3 DNA: TGTGCCAGCAGTTTAGAAGGCTATGGCTACACCTTC.

V and J are TRBV29-1 and TRBJ2-1; perhaps TRBD1 as D (5 bases). Trimming removed 6 bases from V and 7 bases from J, with 22 bases in between. The germline V gene encodes CDR1 SQVTM and CDR2 ANQGSEA. This CDR3 is built from 15 residues. The CDR3 DNA sequence: TGCAGCGTCGACCCTTGGCAGGGTAAGTGGAATGAGCAGTTCTTC. Amino acids: CSVDPWQGKWNEQFF.

The genes are TRBV4-2 and TRBJ1-1; D not certain. V was cut by 4 bases and J by 5 bases, with 11 bases left in between. Germline CDR1 and CDR2: LGHNA and YNFKEQ. This CDR3 contains 13 residues. CDR3 sequence (DNA): TGTGCCAGCAGCCCCCTCGAAGGGACTGAAGCTTTCTTT. Encoded protein: CASSPLEGTEAFF.

The V call is TRBV5-4, the J call TRBJ2-2, with TRBD1 matching 9 bases. This CDR3 comprises 14 residues. Germline CDR1 reads SGHNT; CDR2 reads YYREEE (reference sequence). With V trimmed by 0 bases and J by 8 bases, 2 bases remained unmatched. In nucleotides, the CDR3 is TGTGCCAGCAGCTTGGGGGACAGGGAAGGGGAGCTGTTTTTT. It yields the protein CASSLGDREGELFF.

The chain combines TRBV2 with TRBJ2-2, with D tentatively TRBD1 (5 bases). The CDR3 runs to 12 residues. Germline CDR1 and CDR2: SNHLY and FYNNEI. V lost 7 bases to trimming and J lost 7 bases, with 10 bases between them. Here the CDR3 DNA reads TGTGCCAGCACCAGGGATATCGGGGAGCTGTTTTTT. Its translation: CASTRDIGELFF.

This sequence joins TRBV5-1 and TRBJ1-1; 7 nucleotides line up with TRBD1. V shed 4 bases and J 11 bases; nucleotides not matched to a gene: 5. CDR3 length equals 11 residues. Germline V gene lookup returns CDR1 SGHRS and CDR2 YFSETQ. CDR3: CASSQGTEAFF. CDR3 nucleotide sequence: TGCGCCAGCAGCCAAGGGACAGAGGCTTTCTTT.

The J gene is TRBJ1-1, the V gene TRBV7-9, with no clear D. The germline V and J ends were trimmed by 1 base and 10 bases, with 10 bases remaining between them. The V gene's germline CDR1 is SEHNR and CDR2 FQNEAQ (reference sequence). CDR3 length: 12 amino acids. CDR3: CASSLGKEGAFF. The CDR3 coding sequence is TGTGCCAGCAGCTTAGGAAAGGAGGGAGCTTTCTTT.

As concerns this clone: Other DNA sequences within the sample encode an identical CDR3. This rearrangement joins TRBV7-9 to TRBJ1-2, with D uncertain. This CDR3 has 12 residues. V gave up 3 bases and J gave up 5 bases, with 7 bases separating them. From germline, CDR1 is SEHNR and CDR2 FQNEAQ (reference sequence). CDR3 bases: TGTGCCAGCAGCTTGACCGGGTATGGCTACACCTTC. Translated: CASSLTGYGYTF.

This clone was seen a handful of times. V and J are TRBV7-3 and TRBJ2-2; the D is unclear. The CDR3 runs 12 residues. Per germline, CDR1 SGHTA and CDR2 FQGTGA. Trimming removed 3 bases at V and 6 bases at J, with 5 bases between. CDR3 sequence reads: CASSLSSGELFF. The CDR3 bases are TGTGCCAGCAGCTTGTCATCCGGGGAGCTGTTTTTT.

This chain joins TRBV7-9 and TRBJ2-1, with D tentatively TRBD1 or TRBD2 (5 bases each). The V end was cut by 2 bases, the J end by 5 bases, with 16 bases between. This CDR3 is built from 16 residues. CDR1 is SEHNR, CDR2 FQNEAQ, per germline (reference sequence). The CDR3 protein is CASSLSWGSFDNEQFF. CDR3 sequence (DNA): TGTGCCAGCAGCTTAAGCTGGGGGAGCTTTGACAATGAGCAGTTCTTC.

The chain employs TRBV7-3 and TRBJ2-2; 10 bases align to TRBD2. The CDR3 is 16 amino acids. Germline V lookup: CDR1 SGHTA, CDR2 FQGTGA. The junction had 9 bases not matched to a gene; V was cut back by 4 bases and J by 7 bases. The CDR3 sequence is CASSSGSSGGIGELFF. The CDR3, as DNA: TGTGCCAGCAGCTCCGGATCTAGCGGGGGAATCGGGGAGCTGTTTTTT. The complete variable domain, with remaining parts taken from reference TRBV7-3 and TRBJ2-2, reads GAGVSQTPSNKVTEKGKYVELRCDPISGHTALYWYRQSLGQGPEFLIYFQGTGAADDSGLPNDRFFAVRPEGSVSTLKIQRTERGDSAVYLCASSSGSSGGIGELFFGEGSRLTVL.

The chain recombines TRBV27 with TRBJ1-5; the D is unclear. The ends were cut back, 6 bases at V and 0 bases at J, with 15 bases in the middle. Germline V lookup: CDR1 MNHEY, CDR2 SMNVEV (reference sequence). The CDR3 has 16 amino acids. In nucleotides, the CDR3 is TGTGCCAGCAGCCAGAAAATCCCGCGTAGCAATCAGCCCCAGCATTTT. As protein: CASSQKIPRSNQPQHF.

This clone was detected once. The rearrangement joins TRBV6-6 to TRBJ2-7; no definite D call. The germline V and J ends were trimmed by 2 bases and 3 bases, with 8 bases remaining between them. The V gene's germline CDR1 is MNHNY and CDR2 SVGAGI (reference sequence). The CDR3 runs 13 residues. DNA for the CDR3: TGTGCCAGCAGTTACGGCAGGAACTACGAGCAGTACTTC. This encodes CASSYGRNYEQYF.